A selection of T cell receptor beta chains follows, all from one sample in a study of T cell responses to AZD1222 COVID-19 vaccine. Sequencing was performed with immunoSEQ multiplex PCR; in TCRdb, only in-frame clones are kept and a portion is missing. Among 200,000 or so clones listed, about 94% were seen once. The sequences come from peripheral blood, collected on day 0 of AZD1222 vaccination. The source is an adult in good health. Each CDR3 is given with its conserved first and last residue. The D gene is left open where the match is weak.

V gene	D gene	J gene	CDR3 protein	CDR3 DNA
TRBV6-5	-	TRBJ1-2	CASSLLRGGYTF	TGTGCCAGCAGCCTTCTGAGGGGTGGCTACACCTTC
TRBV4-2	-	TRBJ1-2	CASSQSDHGRLGSGYTF	TGTGCCAGCAGCCAATCGGACCACGGCCGGCTGGGCTCTGGCTACACCTTC
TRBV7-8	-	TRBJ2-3	CASTQGPSTDTQYF	TGTGCCAGCACCCAAGGACCATCCACAGATACGCAGTATTTT
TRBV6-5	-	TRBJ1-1	CASSGRLGNTEAFF	TGTGCCAGCTCAGGGAGGTTAGGGAACACTGAAGCTTTCTTT
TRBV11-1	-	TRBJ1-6	CASRKGTENSPLHF	TGTGCCAGCAGGAAGGGGACGGAAAATTCACCCCTCCACTTT
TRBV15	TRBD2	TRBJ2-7	CATSSGTSGKPYEQYF	TGTGCCACCAGCAGCGGAACTAGCGGTAAGCCCTACGAGCAGTACTTC
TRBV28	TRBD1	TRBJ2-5	CASSFDRGETQYF	TGTGCCAGCAGTTTCGACAGGGGGGAGACCCAGTACTTC
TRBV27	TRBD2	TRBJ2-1	CASSLRERYEQFF	TGTGCCAGCAGTTTGCGGGAGAGATATGAGCAGTTCTTC
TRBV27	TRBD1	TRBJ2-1	CASSRPGGNEQFF	TGTGCCAGCAGTCGACCAGGGGGCAATGAGCAGTTCTTC
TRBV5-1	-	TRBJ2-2	CASSPAGRGRTGELFF	TGCGCCAGCAGCCCGGCCGGTCGGGGGCGCACCGGGGAGCTGTTTTTT
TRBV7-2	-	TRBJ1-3	CASSLAGTNLGNTIYF	TGTGCCAGCAGCTTAGCGGGGACAAACCTTGGAAACACCATATATTTT